These 20 T cell receptor beta chains share one sample of origin, sequenced in a study of blood T cell repertoires in COVID-19. Data came from immunoSEQ multiplex PCR; TCRdb stores just in-frame clones and leaves some out. Altogether 200,000 to 250,000 clones are present, about four fifths being singletons, with the ten largest covering approximately 4%. Specimen: PBMCs or T cells enriched from blood (not recorded which). These receptors were collected from a woman between 35 and 50 years old who had been exposed to COVID-19.

The rearrangement joins TRBV7-9 to TRBJ2-3, with 11 nucleotides matching TRBD2. CDR3 length equals 17 residues. Looked up from germline, CDR1 is SEHNR and CDR2 is FQNEAQ (reference sequence). Trimming took 4 bases from V and 4 from J; bases not matched to a gene: 10. CDR3 sequence reads: CASSSFIAGGSADTQYF. In DNA, the CDR3 is TGTGCCAGCAGCTCCTTCATAGCGGGGGGGAGTGCAGATACGCAGTATTTT.

CDR3 coding DNA: TGCGCCAGCAGCTTCCGCCAGGGGGAGGCTTCCGGCTTCTATGGCTACACCTTC. This encodes CASSFRQGEASGFYGYTF. The chain combines TRBV5-1 with TRBJ1-2; 7 positions agree with TRBD1. The CDR3 consists of 18 residues. After removal of 2 bases from V and 4 bases from J, the junction contained 17 bases not matched to a gene. The V gene's germline CDR1 is SGHRS and CDR2 YFSETQ.

The CDR3 sequence is CASSSAGGPYNEQFF. CDR3 in DNA: TGTGCCAGCAGCTCGGCGGGGGGCCCCTACAATGAGCAGTTCTTC. This sequence joins TRBV11-3 and TRBJ2-1, with 8 positions matching TRBD2. The V segment lost 4 bases and the J segment 2 bases; nucleotides outside the gene matches: 4. The germline CDR1 and CDR2 sequences are SGHNT and YENEEA. This CDR3 contains 15 residues. Based on the CDR3 plus reference TRBV11-3 and TRBJ2-1, the full variable domain is EAGVVQSPRYKIIEKKQPVAFWCNPISGHNTLYWYLQNLGQGPELLIRYENEEAVDDSQLPKDRFSAERLKGVDSTLKIQPAELGDSAVYLCASSSAGGPYNEQFFGPGTRLTVL.

The rearrangement uses TRBV29-1 and TRBJ1-6; D is undetermined. The V end lost 4 bases, the J end lost 0 bases, and 10 bases lay between the germline ends. Germline assignment: CDR1 SQVTM and CDR2 ANQGSEA. The CDR3 has 15 residues. The CDR3 DNA sequence: TGCAGCGTTGTTCTCGGGAGCTCCTATAATTCACCCCTCCACTTT. It yields the protein CSVVLGSSYNSPLHF.

This chain uses TRBV14 with TRBJ1-4; D gene uncertain. Germline V gene sequence: CDR1 SGHDN, CDR2 FVKESK. Trimming took off 0 bases at V and 7 bases at J, with 18 bases between the two ends. This CDR3 spans 17 amino acids. CDR3 in amino acids: CASSQEAGGTTGEKLFF. The DNA of the CDR3 is TGTGCCAGCAGCCAAGAGGCAGGAGGAACTACGGGTGAAAAACTGTTTTTT.

This clone was counted once. This sequence joins TRBV18 and TRBJ2-1; 8 bases match TRBD2. This CDR3 spans 17 amino acids. Germline CDR1 reads KGHSH; CDR2 reads LQKENI. With 3 bases clipped from V and 8 bases from J, the junction kept 15 bases outside the gene matches. CDR3 nucleotide sequence: TGTGCCAGCTCACCGGGGCTAGCGGGCTTCCTAGGGCATGAGCAGTTCTTC. It is translated as CASSPGLAGFLGHEQFF.

The chain links TRBV7-3 to TRBJ2-3, with D perhaps matching TRBD2 (5 bases). V was clipped by 2 bases and J by 0 bases, with 9 bases between them. The CDR3 runs 15 residues. Germline CDR1 SGHTA, CDR2 FQGTGA. For the CDR3, the DNA is TGTGCCAGCAGCTTAGGGAGTTTTAGCACAGATACGCAGTATTTT. This gives the protein CASSLGSFSTDTQYF. Supplemented by reference TRBV7-3 and TRBJ2-3, the full variable domain reads GAGVSQTPSNKVTEKGKYVELRCDPISGHTALYWYRQSLGQGPEFLIYFQGTGAADDSGLPNDRFFAVRPEGSVSTLKIQRTERGDSAVYLCASSLGSFSTDTQYFGPGTRLTVL.

This clone was seen only once. The V call is TRBV5-8, the J call TRBJ2-5, with D tentatively TRBD1 (6 bases). Looked up from germline, CDR1 is SGHTS and CDR2 is YDEGEE. This CDR3 has 14 residues. V was trimmed by 0 bases and J by 5 bases, leaving 11 bases between them. CDR3 nucleotides: TGTGCCAGCAGCTTGGTGTCAGGGGTGGAGACCCAGTACTTC. Translation: CASSLVSGVETQYF. Full variable domain (remainder filled in from reference TRBV5-8 and TRBJ2-5): EAGVTQSPTHLIKTRGQQATLRCSPISGHTSVYWYQQALGLGLQFLLWYDEGEERNRGNFPPRFSGRQFPNYSSELNVNALELEDSALYLCASSLVSGVETQYFGPGTRLLVL.

V usage is TRBV6-5 and J usage is TRBJ1-2; 9 bases are shared with TRBD1. Germline lookup yields CDR1 MNHEY and CDR2 SVGAGI. The CDR3 totals 14 residues. The V segment lost 6 bases and the J segment 4 bases; nucleotides outside the gene matches: 6. The CDR3 DNA reads as TGTGCCAGCAGCGCGGGGGACAGGGTCTATGGCTACACCTTC. This codes for CASSAGDRVYGYTF.

The chain couples TRBV10-1 to TRBJ1-2; TRBD1 agrees at 7 bases. The V gene end was trimmed by 0 bases and the J gene end by 0 bases; junction bases not matched to a gene: 7. The germline gives CDR1 WNHNN, CDR2 SYGVQD (reference sequence). The CDR3 runs to 17 residues. Here the CDR3 DNA reads TGCGCCAGCAGTGAGTCAGGACAGGCCGCAGCTAACTATGGCTACACCTTC. It encodes CASSESGQAAANYGYTF.

V is TRBV27 and J is TRBJ2-1, with 9 bases fitting TRBD2. The CDR3 consists of 15 residues. Germline lookup yields CDR1 MNHEY and CDR2 SMNVEV (reference sequence). The V gene end was trimmed by 3 bases and the J gene end by 7 bases; junction bases not matched to a gene: 7. CDR3 sequence reads: CASSFSAGGPNEQFF. The CDR3 DNA reads as TGTGCCAGCAGTTTTTCGGCGGGGGGGCCGAATGAGCAGTTCTTC.

This chain connects TRBV12-5 to TRBJ2-5, with 7 bases that match TRBD1. Trimming removed 3 bases from V and 1 base from J; junction bases left unmatched: 5. From germline, CDR1 is LGHNT and CDR2 FRNRAP. CDR3 length: 15 amino acids. The CDR3 spells CASGFTQGLQETQYF. The CDR3 nucleotides read TGTGCTAGTGGTTTCACACAGGGGCTCCAAGAGACCCAGTACTTC.

The chain carries TRBV7-3 and TRBJ2-1, with 8 nucleotides matching TRBD1. Germline V gene data show CDR1 as SGHTA and CDR2 as FQGTGA. Trimming removed 2 bases from V and 5 bases from J; junction bases left unmatched: 2. This CDR3 is 14 amino acids long. The CDR3 protein is CASSLGTGNNEQFF. In nucleotides, the CDR3 is TGTGCCAGCAGCTTAGGGACAGGAAACAATGAGCAGTTCTTC.

The rearrangement joins TRBV7-9 to TRBJ1-2, with 11 bases aligning to TRBD1. The germline gives CDR1 SEHNR, CDR2 FQNEAQ (reference sequence). There are 16 residues in the CDR3. V trimming: 7 bases; J trimming: 8 bases; junction bases outside the gene matches: 15. The CDR3 region has the DNA TGTGCCAGCACCCCTCGGTCGGAAAGGACAGGGGGCGGCTACACCTTC. It codes for CASTPRSERTGGGYTF.

This clone has only one observation. The chain uses TRBV25-1 and TRBJ2-5; 11 bases are shared with TRBD2. The junction had 9 bases not matched to a gene; V was cut back by 1 base and J by 2 bases. Germline assignment: CDR1 MGHDK and CDR2 SYGVNS. The CDR3 runs to 18 residues. The chain's CDR3 is CASSESLGLAGGQETQYF. Written as DNA, the CDR3 is TGTGCCAGCAGTGAATCTCTTGGGCTAGCGGGGGGACAAGAGACCCAGTACTTC.

This clone was seen more than once but under ten times. The chain has TRBV25-1 and TRBJ2-3; D gene ambiguous. In germline, CDR1 is MGHDK, CDR2 SYGVNS. The CDR3 consists of 13 residues. V gave up 4 bases and J gave up 5 bases, with 10 bases separating them. CDR3 region: CASSVPGGDTQYF. The CDR3 nucleotides are TGTGCCAGCAGTGTACCGGGTGGAGATACGCAGTATTTT. Together with reference TRBV25-1 and TRBJ2-3, the CDR3 gives the full variable domain: EADIYQTPRYLVIGTGKKITLECSQTMGHDKMYWYQQDPGMELHLIHYSYGVNSTEKGDLSSESTVSRIRTEHFPLTLESARPSHTSQYLCASSVPGGDTQYFGPGTRLTVL.

Comments on this clone: Because the CDR3's place on the DNA is in doubt, the DNA is left out and the CDR3 is given as listed by TCRdb. This chain uses TRBV28 with TRBJ2-4; the tabulated D call, TRBD1, remains unverified against the DNA. The germline V gene has CDR1 MDHEN and CDR2 SYDVKM. A total of 16 residues make up the CDR3, ends included. The CDR3 spells CASSFGAGQGPNIQYF.

The chain couples TRBV24-1 to TRBJ1-5; D may be TRBD1 (5 bases). V lost 9 bases, J lost 6 bases, and 14 bases lay in between. This CDR3 spans 13 amino acids. CDR1 and CDR2 (germline): KGHDR, SFDVKD. CDR3 loop: CATGGGNGQPQHF. The CDR3 DNA reads as TGTGCCACCGGGGGGGGGAACGGTCAGCCCCAGCATTTT.

The chain combines TRBV6-6 with TRBJ1-2, with 8 bases fitting TRBD1. The germline V gene has CDR1 MNHNY and CDR2 SVGAGI (reference sequence). CDR3 length: 15 residues. Trimming at V came to 6 bases and at J to 5 bases, leaving 11 bases not matched to a gene. This chain's CDR3 is CASSPGQGRKYGYTF. The CDR3 region has the DNA TGTGCCAGCAGCCCCGGACAGGGCCGAAAGTATGGCTACACCTTC.

The CDR3 nucleotides read TGTGCCAGCTCACCACCGGCAATGAACACTGAAGCTTTCTTT. Protein product: CASSPPAMNTEAFF. The chain couples TRBV18 to TRBJ1-1; unclear D gene. The CDR3 covers 14 residues. Germline CDR1 and CDR2: KGHSH and LQKENI. V was shortened by 0 bases and J by 0 bases, with 5 bases between the two germline ends.